This T cell receptor (beta chain) was sequenced in a study of blood T cell repertoires in COVID-19. Overall study: Acute and convalescent COVID-19 samples came from the United States, Italy and Spain. T cells, B-cell-depleted T cells, or PBMCs supplied cDNA or gDNA.

Authors' processing steps: The authors estimated nucleated cell counts from reference gene primer amplification. This table comes from immunoSEQ multiplex PCR, and its TCRdb copy is limited to in-frame clones, with some not included. That table gives V, J and clone size, and the DNA gave D and trimming. The sample yields around 230,000 clones, around 82% seen once. This clone has just a few counts. The germline CDR1 and CDR2 sequences are SGHRS and YFSETQ. V was clipped by 1 base and J by 2 bases, with 11 bases between them. CDR3 length: 15 amino acids. This sequence joins TRBV5-1 and TRBJ2-3; D call uncertain. The clonotype originates from a woman aged 45-59 years with acute or convalescent COVID-19. Sequenced sample: peripheral blood. The CDR3 region is CASSLLADSTDTQYF. The CDR3 bases are TGCGCCAGCAGCTTGTTGGCAGACTCCACAGATACGCAGTATTTT.